The 28 T cell receptor beta chains listed next were all sequenced from one sample in a study of blood T cell repertoires in COVID-19. Only in-frame clones appear in the TCRdb table, and some are missing; sequencing was by immunoSEQ multiplex PCR. The sample includes approximately 530,000 clones, approximately 88% of them seen just once. Sequenced material: peripheral blood. The receptors derive from a woman between 50 and 59 years old with COVID-19, enrolled during active disease.

The rearrangement links TRBV19 to TRBJ1-3, with TRBD1 identical over 8 bases. The V gene end was trimmed by 9 bases and the J gene end by 2 bases; junction bases not matched to a gene: 3. The CDR3 totals 13 residues. Germline V CDR1 and CDR2: LNHDA, SQIVND (reference sequence). For the CDR3, the DNA is TGTGCCAGCATGACAGGGGCTGGAAACACCATATATTTT. The encoded protein is CASMTGAGNTIYF.

This chain uses TRBV2 with TRBJ2-5, with TRBD2 matching 8 bases. The V gene end was trimmed by 7 bases and the J gene end by 2 bases; junction bases not matched to a gene: 3. Germline CDR1 is SNHLY and CDR2 is FYNNEI. This CDR3 region has 13 residues. CDR3 sequence: CASTGGRQETQYF. CDR3 nucleotide sequence: TGTGCCAGCACGGGGGGGCGTCAAGAGACCCAGTACTTC.

This chain uses TRBV10-1 with TRBJ2-2; TRBD1 might be the D (5 bases). Germline V gives CDR1 WNHNN, CDR2 SYGVQD (reference sequence). The germline V and J ends were trimmed by 11 bases and 6 bases, with 25 bases remaining between them. CDR3 length: 16 amino acids. CDR3 DNA sequence: TGCGCCTTCCATTTTAAGGACAAATCTAAAGCCGGGGAGCTGTTTTTT. It is translated as CAFHFKDKSKAGELFF.

The V gene is TRBV7-9, the J gene TRBJ1-1, with 7 bases fitting TRBD1. The V gene's germline CDR1 is SEHNR and CDR2 FQNEAQ (reference sequence). The CDR3 loop spans 13 amino acids. The V gene end was trimmed by 5 bases and the J gene end by 10 bases; junction bases not matched to a gene: 10. The CDR3 DNA is TGTGCCAGCAGCCTCGCACGTAGACAGGGAGCTTTCTTT. It encodes CASSLARRQGAFF.

CDR3 loop: CASSSQGPMNTEAFF. The CDR3 coding sequence is TGTGCCAGCAGCTCACAGGGACCGATGAACACTGAAGCTTTCTTT. The rearrangement joins TRBV7-9 to TRBJ1-1; the D gene is possibly TRBD1 (6 bases). Germline V CDR1 and CDR2: SEHNR, FQNEAQ (reference sequence). CDR3 size: 15 residues. V dropped 4 bases and J dropped 0 bases, with 12 bases sitting between them.

This rearrangement joins TRBV24-1 to TRBJ1-2; TRBD1 aligns across 8 bases. CDR3 length: 15 amino acids. Trimming cost V 3 bases and J 6 bases; bases outside gene matches: 8. The V gene's germline CDR1 is KGHDR and CDR2 SFDVKD. The CDR3 spells CATSDPSGTGDGYTF. The CDR3 coding sequence is TGTGCCACCAGTGATCCCTCCGGGACAGGCGATGGCTACACCTTC.

CDR3 nucleotides: TGCGCCAGCAGCGTTGGACTCACAGATACGCAGTATTTT. This sequence encodes CASSVGLTDTQYF. The V call is TRBV5-1, the J call TRBJ2-3, with D possibly TRBD2 on 5 matching bases. The length of the CDR3 is 13 residues. The ends were cut back, 4 bases at V and 2 bases at J, with 8 bases in the middle. From germline, CDR1 is SGHRS and CDR2 YFSETQ.

The chain couples TRBV27 to TRBJ1-1; D ambiguous. There are 18 residues in the CDR3. The ends were cut back, 3 bases at V and 5 bases at J, with 25 bases in the middle. From germline, CDR1 is MNHEY and CDR2 SMNVEV (reference sequence). CDR3 sequence reads: CASSFSGLNFLEETEAFF. CDR3 in DNA: TGTGCCAGCAGTTTCTCAGGACTGAACTTTCTGGAGGAGACTGAAGCTTTCTTT.

The chain combines TRBV28 with TRBJ1-2; D is perhaps TRBD1 (5 bases). Looked up from germline, CDR1 is MDHEN and CDR2 is SYDVKM. This CDR3 contains 14 residues. The V end was cut by 5 bases, the J end by 4 bases, with 14 bases between. In nucleotides, the CDR3 is TGTGCCAGCAGTCCCGCGGGGCTCCTCTATGGCTACACCTTC. It codes for CASSPAGLLYGYTF.

The chain combines TRBV11-2 with TRBJ2-7, with D hard to call. Germline CDR1 reads SGHAT; CDR2 reads FQNNGV. V dropped 1 base and J dropped 4 bases, with 11 bases sitting between them. This CDR3 is built from 14 residues. CDR3 loop: CASSLAHAGYEQYF. As DNA, the CDR3 is TGTGCCAGCAGCTTAGCCCACGCCGGGTACGAGCAGTACTTC.

The chain links TRBV11-2 to TRBJ2-3, with TRBD2 matching over 9 bases. Germline assignment: CDR1 SGHAT and CDR2 FQNNGV. The CDR3 contains 16 residues. Trimming removed 3 bases from V and 0 bases from J; junction bases left unmatched: 4. The CDR3 here is CASSLGLAPSTDTQYF. The CDR3 DNA reads as TGTGCCAGCAGCTTGGGACTAGCTCCTAGCACAGATACGCAGTATTTT.

The chain carries TRBV27 and TRBJ1-1; 7 bases align to TRBD1. V shed 4 bases and J 6 bases; nucleotides not matched to a gene: 5. Germline loops: CDR1 MNHEY, CDR2 SMNVEV (reference sequence). The CDR3 sequence is 13 residues long. CDR3 DNA sequence: TGTGCCAGCAGTTACTCCCAGGGGGCTGAAGCTTTCTTT. Its protein is CASSYSQGAEAFF.

As for this clone: This sample also contains other DNA sequences that code for the same CDR3. The chain uses TRBV7-8 and TRBJ1-1; D call uncertain. The V gene's germline CDR1 is SGHVS and CDR2 FQNEAQ. The V end was cut by 3 bases, the J end by 5 bases, with 10 bases between. The length of the CDR3 is 13 residues. This CDR3 is CASSLGSGTEAFF. The CDR3 region has the DNA TGTGCCAGCAGCTTGGGGAGTGGGACTGAAGCTTTCTTT. The entire variable domain, with the rest obtained from reference TRBV7-8 and TRBJ1-1, is as follows: GAGVSQSPRYKVAKRGQDVALRCDPISGHVSLFWYQQALGQGPEFLTYFQNEAQLDKSGLPSDRFFAERPEGSVSTLKIQRTQQEDSAVYLCASSLGSGTEAFFGQGTRLTVV.

With regard to this clone: Here the CDR3 omits its conserved ending phenylalanine or tryptophan, so a read error is the likely source. The DNA is left out, because the CDR3 cannot be placed on it with certainty; the CDR3 is given as TCRdb lists it. The chain has TRBV21-1 and TRBJ1-3; the table calls TRBD1, which could not be checked here. TRBV21-1 is a known pseudogene. Including both end residues, the CDR3 is 10 amino acids long. The CDR3 loop reads CASSPRQVHD.

The chain employs TRBV5-6 and TRBJ2-2, with 7 bases identical to TRBD2. The ends lost 3 bases at V and 9 bases at J; junction bases unmatched: 2. Germline CDR1 is SGHDT and CDR2 is YYEEEE. The CDR3 runs 12 residues. For the CDR3, the DNA is TGTGCCAGCAGCTCGGGGACTAGGGAGCTGTTTTTT. Protein product: CASSSGTRELFF.

The CDR3 here is CASSQLGVPGEKLFF. CDR3 sequence (DNA): TGCGCCAGCAGCCAACTGGGTGTTCCGGGTGAAAAACTGTTTTTT. The chain couples TRBV4-1 to TRBJ1-4; no clear D. Trimming removed 2 bases from V and 7 bases from J, with 14 bases in between. The CDR3 extends over 15 amino acids. The germline V gene encodes CDR1 MGHRA and CDR2 YSYEKL.

The J gene is TRBJ1-5, the V gene TRBV6-5; a possible D gene is TRBD1 (6 bases). The V gene's germline CDR1 is MNHEY and CDR2 SVGAGI. Trimming removed 9 bases from V and 0 bases from J, with 15 bases in between. The CDR3 covers 15 residues. The CDR3 DNA follows: TGTGCCAGGACTTTACAGGGATTTAGCAATCAGCCCCAGCATTTT. Encoded protein: CARTLQGFSNQPQHF.

The V and J genes are TRBV5-6 and TRBJ1-5; D gene uncertain. Germline V gives CDR1 SGHDT, CDR2 YYEEEE. Deletions cut 1 base from V and 3 bases from J, with 11 bases between. This CDR3 is built from 15 residues. The CDR3 sequence: CASSLYAVTNQPQHF. Here the CDR3 DNA reads TGTGCCAGCAGCTTGTATGCAGTTACCAATCAGCCCCAGCATTTT. The variable domain in full, with the rest retrieved from reference TRBV5-6 and TRBJ1-5, is DAGVTQSPTHLIKTRGQQVTLRCSPKSGHDTVSWYQQALGQGPQFIFQYYEEEERQRGNFPDRFSGHQFPNYSSELNVNALLLGDSALYLCASSLYAVTNQPQHFGDGTRLSIL.

This chain uses TRBV24-1 with TRBJ2-5, with TRBD2 identical over 12 bases. J lost 7 bases, V lost 2 bases, and 7 bases had no gene match. This CDR3 comprises 16 residues. The V gene's germline CDR1 is KGHDR and CDR2 SFDVKD. CDR3 coding DNA: TGTGCCACCAGTGATTCAAGAGTGGGACTAGCGGGGACCCAGTACTTC. Translated, it gives CATSDSRVGLAGTQYF.

The CDR3 spells CASSLRTAMNTEAFF. The CDR3 nucleotides read TGTGCCAGCTCCCTCCGGACAGCAATGAACACTGAAGCTTTCTTT. The chain uses TRBV18 and TRBJ1-1; possibly TRBD1 for D (6 bases). CDR3 length equals 15 residues. Germline loops: CDR1 KGHSH, CDR2 LQKENI. V shed 6 bases and J shed 0 bases, with 14 bases lying between them.

The J gene is TRBJ1-5, the V gene TRBV3-1 (or the pseudogene TRBV3-2), with D unclear. This CDR3 has 16 amino acids. With 0 bases removed from V and 6 bases from J, the gap between germline ends came to 15 bases. Germline assignment: CDR1 LGHDT and CDR2 YNNKEL (reference sequence). CDR3 sequence: CASSQDITGMSQPQHF. In DNA, the CDR3 is TGTGCCAGCAGCCAAGATATTACGGGTATGAGTCAGCCCCAGCATTTT.

V usage is TRBV20-1 and J usage is TRBJ1-2; D might be TRBD1 (5 bases). Trimming took 7 bases from V and 1 from J, leaving 7 bases between them. Germline CDR1 is DFQATT and CDR2 is SNEGSKA (reference sequence). The CDR3 covers 11 residues. In nucleotides, the CDR3 is TGCAGTGGGGACTTTAACTATGGCTACACCTTC. This sequence encodes CSGDFNYGYTF.

This sequence joins TRBV28 and TRBJ1-6; D is ambiguous. The germline V gene has CDR1 MDHEN and CDR2 SYDVKM. This CDR3 has 19 amino acids. Trimming shortened V by 4 bases and J by 0 bases, and 19 bases separated the two germline ends. CDR3 loop: CASSYGVVRPSSYNSPLHF. The DNA for the CDR3 is TGTGCCAGCAGTTACGGGGTCGTAAGGCCGAGCTCCTATAATTCACCCCTCCACTTT.

CDR3 sequence reads: CASSYSPDVKLFF. CDR3 coding DNA: TGTGCCAGCAGTTACTCGCCAGATGTGAAACTGTTTTTT. This chain connects TRBV6-2 or TRBV6-3 to TRBJ1-4, with no clear D. CDR3 size: 13 residues. The germline V gene has CDR1 MNHEY and CDR2 SVGEGT. Trimming shortened V by 0 bases and J by 11 bases, and 10 bases separated the two germline ends.

The J gene is TRBJ1-1, the V gene TRBV5-1, with D possibly TRBD1 on 5 matching bases. The CDR3 length is 14 residues. CDR1 and CDR2 from the germline V gene are SGHRS and YFSETQ. The V end lost 7 bases, the J end lost 1 base, and 14 bases lay between the germline ends. The CDR3 region is CASGTGTANTEAFF. The CDR3 DNA reads TGCGCCAGCGGTACCGGGACTGCGAACACTGAAGCTTTCTTT. The full variable domain, its missing parts supplied by reference TRBV5-1 and TRBJ1-1, is KAGVTQTPRYLIKTRGQQVTLSCSPISGHRSVSWYQQTPGQGLQFLFEYFSETQRNKGNFPGRFSGRQFSNSRSEMNVSTLELGDSALYLCASGTGTANTEAFFGQGTRLTVV.

The rearrangement links TRBV2 to TRBJ1-1, with no clear D. Germline V gene sequence: CDR1 SNHLY, CDR2 FYNNEI. Trimming stripped 7 bases from V and 0 bases from J, with 3 bases between. The length of the CDR3 is 11 residues. The CDR3 DNA follows: TGTGCCAGCACGGTGAACACTGAAGCTTTCTTT. Residues: CASTVNTEAFF.

The chain links TRBV6-6 to TRBJ1-2, with D possibly matching TRBD1 (5 bases). Trimming removed 11 bases from V and 8 bases from J, with 18 bases in between. CDR1 and CDR2 (germline): MNHNY, SVGAGI (reference sequence). The CDR3 length is 12 residues. The CDR3 nucleotides are TGTGCCGGGTCGGAGGGGAGATACGGCTACACCTTC. It translates to CAGSEGRYGYTF.

The chain employs TRBV5-1 and TRBJ2-1; unclear D gene. Germline V gives CDR1 SGHRS, CDR2 YFSETQ. The CDR3 consists of 13 residues. V shed 7 bases and J shed 9 bases, with 17 bases lying between them. The CDR3 sequence is CASSFASTSEQFF. The CDR3 coding sequence is TGCGCCAGCTCATTTGCAAGTACAAGTGAGCAGTTCTTC.